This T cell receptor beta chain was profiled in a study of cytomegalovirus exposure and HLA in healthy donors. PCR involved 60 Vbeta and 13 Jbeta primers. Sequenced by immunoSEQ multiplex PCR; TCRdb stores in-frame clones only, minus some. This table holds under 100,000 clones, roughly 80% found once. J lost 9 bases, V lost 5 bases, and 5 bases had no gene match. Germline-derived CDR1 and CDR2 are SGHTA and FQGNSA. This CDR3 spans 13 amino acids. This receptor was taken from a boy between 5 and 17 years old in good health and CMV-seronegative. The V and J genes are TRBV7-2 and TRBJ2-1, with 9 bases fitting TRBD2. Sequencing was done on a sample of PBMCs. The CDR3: CASSPQTSGEQFF. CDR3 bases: TGTGCCAGCAGCCCCCAGACTAGCGGTGAGCAGTTCTTC.